These T cell receptor beta chains were read from a single sample in a study of blood T cells in healthy people across ages. TCRdb fed the 5' RACE reads into MiXCR, producing one record per CDR3 protein. Of around 500,000 distinct CDR3 sequences in the sample, 45% to 55% were seen once. The sample was blood. The receptors shown here come from a man aged 80 or over in good health. Both conserved end residues are part of each CDR3. A D gene is named only where the DNA matches it firmly. Expanded clones get a size class; other rows say once, few or many, or leave the size out.

abundance	j_gene	d_gene	v_gene	CDR3nt	CDR3aa
.	TRBJ2-1	.	TRBV6-6	TGTGCCAGCAGTTCTCGGGGGAGGAATGAGCAGTTCTTC	CASSSRGRNEQFF
few	TRBJ2-7	TRBD1	TRBV20-1	TGCAGTGCTAGATCGCACGACAGGGCCCCTTCCTACGAGCAGTACTTC	CSARSHDRAPSYEQYF
few	TRBJ2-1	TRBD2	TRBV7-2	TGTGCCAGCAGCTCCCCGGGACTAGCGAGCAATCTTTACAATGAGCAGTTCTTC	CASSSPGLASNLYNEQFF
.	TRBJ1-1	TRBD1	TRBV6-5	TGTGCCAGCAGTCCTAGGCAGGGGACAGGGGAAGCTTTCTTT	CASSPRQGTGEAFF
many	TRBJ2-7	TRBD2	TRBV24-1	TGTGCCCCCCCGGTGGGGATTAGCGGGAGTATAACCTACGAGCAGTACTTC	CAPPVGISGSITYEQYF
.	TRBJ1-1	.	TRBV28	TGTGCCAGCATAGGAAGCGGCGTCATGAACACTGAAGCTTTCTTT	CASIGSGVMNTEAFF
few	TRBJ2-1	.	TRBV28	TGTGCCAGCAGTTTAACGGAAGAGCAGTTCTTC	CASSLTEEQFF
few	TRBJ1-2	.	TRBV5-1	TGCGCCAGCAGCACTAACCTCGACAGGCACTATGGCTACACCTTC	CASSTNLDRHYGYTF
.	TRBJ2-7	.	TRBV20-1	TGCAGTGTTAGGGGAAGGAGCTCCTACGAGCAGTACTTC	CSVRGRSSYEQYF
.	TRBJ2-5	.	TRBV7-2	TGTGCCAGCAGCTCCCCACAGGGAACTTTAGGAAGCGTGCAGTACTTC	CASSSPQGTLGSVQYF
.	TRBJ2-7	.	TRBV4-3	TGCGCCAGCAGCCAAGATCTGGACAGCTCCTACGAGCAGTACTTC	CASSQDLDSSYEQYF
few	TRBJ2-5	TRBD2	TRBV5-1	TGCGCCAGCAGCTTGGGCCCGACAATACTAGCGGGGCAAGAGACCCAGTACTTC	CASSLGPTILAGQETQYF
few	TRBJ2-1	.	TRBV10-3	TGTGCCATCAGTGAGTCGAAGGCCGGCTACAATGAGCAGTTCTTC	CAISESKAGYNEQFF
.	TRBJ2-7	.	TRBV27	TGTGCCAGCAGTTTAGCCAGAGGGGACTACGAGCAGTACTTC	CASSLARGDYEQYF
.	TRBJ1-2	.	TRBV9	TGTGCCAGCAGCGTAGTCCCAGGGGCTTCCGGCTACACCTTC	CASSVVPGASGYTF
few	TRBJ2-5	TRBD1	TRBV7-9	TGTGCCAGCAGCTTAACGGGACAGGGGTCAGGAGAGACCCAGTACTTC	CASSLTGQGSGETQYF
.	TRBJ2-3	TRBD2	TRBV14	TGTGCCAGCAGTCCCGCGTTGACGCTAGCGGGAGAGGCGCAGTATTTT	CASSPALTLAGEAQYF
many	TRBJ2-3	.	TRBV4-3	TGCGCCAGCAGCCAAGATACTGGCGGCACAGATACGCAGTATTTT	CASSQDTGGTDTQYF
few	TRBJ2-7	.	TRBV29-1	TGCAGCGTGGAGTTGATGGCGGGGCAGTACTTC	CSVELMAGQYF
.	TRBJ2-3	TRBD2	TRBV25-1	TGTGCCAGCAGTTCAAACGGGGGGAATACGCAGTATTTT	CASSSNGGNTQYF
.	TRBJ2-7	TRBD1	TRBV11-3	TGTGCCAGCAGCACCCGACAGGGTGAGCAGTACTTC	CASSTRQGEQYF
.	TRBJ1-1	TRBD1	TRBV6-1	TGTGCCAGCAGAGGGGGCGAGGTAGCTTTCTTT	CASRGGEVAFF
.	TRBJ2-3	TRBD2	TRBV4-2	TGTGCCAGCAGCCAAGGCCTACTAGCGGCAGATACGCAGTATTTT	CASSQGLLAADTQYF
.	TRBJ2-2	.	TRBV5-1	TGCGCCAGCTTACAGGGTGCCGACACCGGGGAGCTGTTTTTT	CASLQGADTGELFF
.	TRBJ2-7	TRBD2	TRBV27	TGTGCCAGCAGCCATGGGACTAGCGTTAGAAGGCAGTACTTC	CASSHGTSVRRQYF
.	TRBJ2-1	.	TRBV29-1	TGCAGCGCTGTAACAGTTAACAATGAGCAGTTCTTC	CSAVTVNNEQFF
.	TRBJ1-6	.	TRBV20-1	TGCAGTGCTAGAGATTCGGCTCGCTCCTATAATTCACCCCTCCACTTT	CSARDSARSYNSPLHF
.	TRBJ1-5	.	TRBV20-1	TGCAGTGCCGATTCTAGGGATAGCAATCAGCCCCAGCATTTT	CSADSRDSNQPQHF
few	TRBJ2-1	TRBD2	TRBV20-1	TGCAGTGGTGGCGGGAGCCCCCACAATGAGCAGTTCTTC	CSGGGSPHNEQFF
.	TRBJ1-1	.	TRBV4-3	TGCGCCAGCAGCCAAGATACAGGACAGACGAACACTGAAGCTTTCTTT	CASSQDTGQTNTEAFF
few	TRBJ2-3	.	TRBV7-2	TGTGCCAGCAGCCCATATATCACAGATACGCAGTATTTT	CASSPYITDTQYF
few	TRBJ2-1	TRBD2	TRBV7-2	TGTGCCAGCAGCACCAGGACTAGCGGGGGGATGATGGAGCAGTTCTTC	CASSTRTSGGMMEQFF
few	TRBJ2-1	TRBD2	TRBV9	TGTGCCAGCAGCGTAGAGGGGCGGGGGAATGAGCAGTTCTTC	CASSVEGRGNEQFF
once	TRBJ2-3	.	TRBV7-3	TGTGCCAGCAGCTTAAATCCAGGGACAGATACGCAGTATTTT	CASSLNPGTDTQYF
.	TRBJ2-5	TRBD2	TRBV10-3	TGTGCCATCAGTGACCCCACTAGCGGGGGGGTAGGCGAGACCCAGTACTTC	CAISDPTSGGVGETQYF
.	TRBJ1-1	.	TRBV20-1	TGCAACGCAGTCCGGGATTCGGCGGCTTTCTTT	CNAVRDSAAFF
.	TRBJ1-1	.	TRBV2	TGTGCCAGCAAGGTACAGGGTGGGTACACTGAAGCTTTCTTT	CASKVQGGYTEAFF
.	TRBJ1-1	.	TRBV20-1	TGCAGTGCTACCGAACCGGGACACCCTGAAGCTTTCTTT	CSATEPGHPEAFF
.	TRBJ2-7	.	TRBV29-1	TGCAGCGTTGGGGGGGTCCGGCCGGAGCAGTACTTC	CSVGGVRPEQYF
.	TRBJ1-2	.	TRBV5-6	TGTGCCAGCAGCTTGGTCCGGCGGGACAACTATGGCTACACCTTC	CASSLVRRDNYGYTF
.	TRBJ2-3	.	TRBV12-3/TRBV12-4	TGTGCCAGCAGTTTAAAGGGTTCCGGAGATACGCAGTATTTT	CASSLKGSGDTQYF
.	TRBJ1-5	TRBD1	TRBV12-3/TRBV12-4	TGTGCCAGCAGACAGGGGGCGGGACAGCCCCAGCATTTT	CASRQGAGQPQHF
few	TRBJ2-7	.	TRBV27	TGTGCCAGCAGTTTTGAAGTAGGCTACGAGCAGTACTTC	CASSFEVGYEQYF
few	TRBJ2-3	.	TRBV14	TGTGCCAGCAGCCTCGGACTCCAACCCCGCACAGATACGCAGTATTTT	CASSLGLQPRTDTQYF
.	TRBJ2-1	.	TRBV7-9	TGTGCCAGCAGCTTAGCTAGGACAGACTACAATGAGCAGTTCTTC	CASSLARTDYNEQFF
.	TRBJ2-2	.	TRBV7-2	TGTGCCAGCCGCCCGGTCTCGGGGGCCGGGGAGCTGTTTTTT	CASRPVSGAGELFF
.	TRBJ2-5	TRBD1	TRBV2	TGTGCCAGCAGAGTACAGGGGAAAGAGACCCAGTACTTC	CASRVQGKETQYF
.	TRBJ2-1	.	TRBV4-1	TGCGCCAGCACCCGGGCGGAACTGTACAATGAGCAGTTCTTC	CASTRAELYNEQFF
many	TRBJ1-5	.	TRBV20-1	TGCAGTGCTAGAGAACCGGGTCTGGTCCATCAGCCCCAGCATTTT	CSAREPGLVHQPQHF
few	TRBJ2-3	TRBD1	TRBV4-1	TGCGCCAGCAGCGGCAGGGGGTCAACAGATACGCAGTATTTT	CASSGRGSTDTQYF
.	TRBJ2-1	TRBD1	TRBV18	TGTGCCAGCTCACCAAGCCGGGACAGTCACAATGAGCAGTTCTTC	CASSPSRDSHNEQFF
.	TRBJ1-1	TRBD1	TRBV20-1	TGCAGTGCGCCAGACAGGGGGCGGAGCACTGAAGCTTTCTTT	CSAPDRGRSTEAFF
few	TRBJ1-2	TRBD1	TRBV20-1	TGCAGTGCTGAGGGGACAGGGAACTATGGCTACACCTTC	CSAEGTGNYGYTF